Listed below are T cell receptor beta chains from one sample, sequenced in a study of T-cell reconstitution after alpha-beta-depleted transplantation in children. TCRdb reprocessed the PCR reads via MiXCR and lists one record per CDR3 protein. The sample includes over 550,000 distinct CDR3 sequences, roughly a tenth seen only once; the top ten take less than 4.5%. Sequencing was performed on PBMCs from the stem cell graft donor, taken from the stem cell graft. Receptors were obtained from a human donor who donated a stem cell graft to a child with acute myeloid leukemia. Both conserved end residues are part of each CDR3. A D gene is named only where the DNA matches it firmly. Rows give clone size only sometimes, using once, few, many, or a class for an expanded clone.

D gene,J gene,V gene,clone size,CDR3 protein,CDR3 DNA
NA,TRBJ2-2,TRBV11-2,many,CASSLARDKSGELFF,TGTGCCAGCAGCTTAGCTAGGGACAAGTCCGGGGAGCTGTTTTTT
NA,TRBJ2-1,TRBV11-1,few,CASSLGRQTEQFF,TGTGCCAGCAGCTTAGGGAGACAGACAGAGCAGTTCTTC
NA,TRBJ2-1,TRBV5-1,many,CASSIGEGSYNEQFF,TGCGCCAGCAGTATCGGAGAAGGGAGTTACAATGAGCAGTTCTTC
TRBD2,TRBJ2-1,TRBV7-2,many,CASSLEGGRAIEQFF,TGTGCCAGCAGCTTAGAGGGCGGGAGGGCCATTGAGCAGTTCTTC
TRBD1,TRBJ2-6,TRBV4-2,NA,CASSLSPGQAPSGANVLTF,TGTGCCAGCAGCCTTTCTCCGGGACAGGCCCCCTCTGGGGCCAACGTCCTGACTTTC
NA,TRBJ1-1,TRBV15,many,CATSREMREFGEAFF,TGTGCCACCAGCAGAGAAATGAGGGAATTCGGTGAAGCTTTCTTT
NA,TRBJ2-1,TRBV5-1,few,CASSQTWGNNNEQFF,TGCGCCAGCAGCCAAACGTGGGGGAACAACAATGAGCAGTTCTTC
TRBD2,TRBJ2-7,TRBV28,few,CASSMGLSPLF,TGTGCCAGCAGTATGGGACTATCCCCCCTATTC
NA,TRBJ2-7,TRBV7-9,NA,CASSLGASPYEQYF,TGTGCCAGCAGCTTAGGTGCTTCACCCTACGAGCAGTACTTC
NA,TRBJ2-1,TRBV7-3,NA,CASSSSAEAHNEQFF,TGTGCCAGCAGCTCGTCTGCGGAGGCCCACAATGAGCAGTTCTTC
TRBD2,TRBJ2-7,TRBV28,many,CASSLTSGGPYEQYF,TGTGCCAGCAGTTTGACTAGCGGGGGTCCCTACGAGCAGTACTTC
TRBD1,TRBJ1-5,TRBV20-1,few,CSASSDRDHGPQHF,TGCAGTGCTAGTTCTGACAGGGACCACGGACCCCAGCATTTT
NA,TRBJ1-1,TRBV11-3,NA,CASSLVRLGNTEAFF,TGTGCCAGCAGCTTAGTTCGTCTTGGGAACACTGAAGCTTTCTTT
NA,TRBJ2-2,TRBV7-8,many,CASSPQGVTNTGELFF,TGTGCCAGCAGCCCACAAGGGGTTACCAACACCGGGGAGCTGTTTTTT
NA,TRBJ1-1,TRBV6-1,few,CASTSRGGLGNTEAFF,TGTGCCAGCACCTCACGCGGGGGGCTAGGCAACACTGAAGCTTTCTTT
NA,TRBJ1-1,TRBV28,few,CASSLHRGVFF,TGTGCCAGCAGCCTCCACCGGGGCGTTTTCTTT
TRBD2,TRBJ2-2,TRBV19,many,CATMPESGRLVGELFF,TGTGCCACCATGCCGGAGAGCGGGAGATTAGTCGGGGAGCTGTTTTTT
TRBD2,TRBJ2-2,TRBV3-1,NA,CASSQGGSGTGTGELFF,TGTGCCAGCAGCCAAGGTGGTAGCGGGACGGGCACCGGGGAGCTGTTTTTT
TRBD1,TRBJ2-2,TRBV20-1,few,CSARDHRQGANTGELFF,TGCAGTGCTAGAGATCACCGACAGGGGGCGAATACCGGGGAGCTGTTTTTT
TRBD1,TRBJ1-3,TRBV6-4,many,CASSRQGPSDPSSGNTIYF,TGTGCCAGCAGTAGACAGGGGCCAAGCGATCCCAGCTCTGGAAACACCATATATTTT
NA,TRBJ2-3,TRBV5-1,few,CASSRGADSQYF,TGCGCCAGCAGCCGGGGGGCAGATTCGCAGTATTTT
TRBD2,TRBJ2-1,TRBV5-1,many,CASSLTGTSGSFGNEQFF,TGCGCCAGCAGCTTGACGGGGACTAGCGGGAGCTTTGGGAATGAGCAGTTCTTC
NA,TRBJ2-1,TRBV18,many,CASSPPTRIDEQFF,TGTGCCAGCTCACCACCGACAAGGATCGATGAGCAGTTCTTC
TRBD1,TRBJ2-5,TRBV6-5,few,CASSFQTGGFEETQYF,TGTGCCAGCAGTTTCCAGACAGGGGGCTTCGAAGAGACCCAGTACTTC